Listed here is a single T cell receptor (beta chain). Its antigen is not known. The data were obtained in a study of human T cells and chemical hapten exposure. Points from the study as a whole: Counts of TCRs above 1 in 1000 frequency stayed unchanged with DPC sensitization.

Indicated time point: patch test 3, about 24 weeks after DPC sensitization. The treatment is: therapeutic diphenylcyclopropenone sensitization with weekly scalp DPC. The library gave individual cDNA molecules unique molecular identifiers. TCRdb re-called the RACE reads with MiXCR, one entry per CDR3 protein. The sample gives 100,000 to 150,000 distinct CDR3 sequences, 11% of which show up once; around 2.5% is in the top ten. The clonotype was recovered from a woman in her fifties or sixties with alopecia areata. Some clones in this sample may be carry-over from other donors' samples. This specimen was whole blood, taken in connection with sensitization to the hapten diphenylcyclopropenone (DPC).

The CDR3 nucleotides are TGTGCCAGCTCACCATCAGCGGGAGGAGCAGATACGCAGTATTTT. Translation gives CASSPSAGGADTQYF. The V and J genes are TRBV18 and TRBJ2-3; 9 positions match TRBD2. Germline V gene lookup returns CDR1 KGHSH and CDR2 LQKENI. The CDR3 runs 15 residues. V shed 2 bases and J 4 bases; nucleotides not matched to a gene: 4.